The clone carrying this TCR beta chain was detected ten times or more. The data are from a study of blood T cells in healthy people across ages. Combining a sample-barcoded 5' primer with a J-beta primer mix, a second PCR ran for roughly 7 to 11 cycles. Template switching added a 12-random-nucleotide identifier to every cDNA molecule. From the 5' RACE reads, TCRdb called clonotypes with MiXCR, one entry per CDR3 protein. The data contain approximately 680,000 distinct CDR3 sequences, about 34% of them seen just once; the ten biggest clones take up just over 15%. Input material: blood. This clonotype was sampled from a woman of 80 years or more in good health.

The DNA of the CDR3 is TGTGCCATCAGTGCGGGACTAGCTATGGGCAATGAGCAGTTCTTC. The encoded protein is CAISAGLAMGNEQFF. The genes are TRBV10-3 and TRBJ2-1; 9 positions match TRBD2. The CDR3 contains 15 residues. V lost 4 bases to trimming and J lost 6 bases; unmatched junction nucleotides: 7. Germline CDR1 and CDR2: ENHRY and SYGVKD.